The next 21 T cell receptor beta chains were all read from a single sample in a study of blood T cell repertoires in COVID-19. Profiling relied on immunoSEQ multiplex PCR, and the TCRdb table lists in-frame clones only, not all of them. The table records 180,000 or so clones, roughly four fifths of them present only once. The sequencing sample was made of PBMCs or T cells enriched from blood (not recorded which). Receptor source: a man aged 50 or older who had recovered from COVID-19.

The chain combines TRBV18 with TRBJ1-5, with D unresolved. Germline V gene lookup returns CDR1 KGHSH and CDR2 LQKENI. The CDR3 extends over 13 amino acids. Trimming shortened V by 2 bases and J by 2 bases, and 4 bases separated the two germline ends. CDR3 amino acids: CASSPSGNQPQHF. The CDR3 nucleotides read TGTGCCAGCTCACCATCGGGCAATCAGCCCCAGCATTTT.

The chain has TRBV7-6 and TRBJ2-7; 12 bases are a match to TRBD2. Per germline, CDR1 SGHVS and CDR2 FNYEAQ. The CDR3 covers 15 residues. With V trimmed by 5 bases and J by 0 bases, 2 bases remained unmatched. The CDR3 DNA is TGTGCCAGCAGCCAGACTAGCGGGAGCTCCTACGAGCAGTACTTC. Its translation: CASSQTSGSSYEQYF.

The V call is TRBV2, the J call TRBJ2-1, with TRBD2 identical over 9 bases. The V and J ends lost 2 bases and 7 bases, in that order; junction bases with no gene match: 6. The CDR3 has 15 residues. Germline V gives CDR1 SNHLY, CDR2 FYNNEI. The CDR3 DNA reads TGTGCCAGCAGTGAACGGGGACTAGCTGTTAATGAGCAGTTCTTC. It yields the protein CASSERGLAVNEQFF.

The gene calls are TRBV5-1 and TRBJ1-2; D uncertain. Germline V gene data show CDR1 as SGHRS and CDR2 as YFSETQ. The CDR3 length is 13 residues. V lost 0 bases and J lost 3, with 6 bases in between. For the CDR3, the DNA is TGCGCCAGCAGCTTGGCCGCAGACTATGGCTACACCTTC. Amino acid sequence: CASSLAADYGYTF.

This sequence joins TRBV28 and TRBJ2-6; unclear D gene. The V and J ends lost 5 bases and 0 bases respectively, with 14 bases between them. Germline V gene sequence: CDR1 MDHEN, CDR2 SYDVKM. This CDR3 spans 17 amino acids. CDR3 loop: CASSTQTTFSGANVLTF. The CDR3 DNA sequence: TGTGCCAGCAGTACACAGACAACCTTCTCTGGGGCCAACGTCCTGACTTTC.

The V call is TRBV19, the J call TRBJ1-2; 10 nucleotides agree with TRBD1. The germline V gene has CDR1 LNHDA and CDR2 SQIVND (reference sequence). V shed 5 bases and J 8 bases; nucleotides not matched to a gene: 5. The CDR3 is 13 residues long. The CDR3 here is CASSVGTGVGYTF. CDR3 coding DNA: TGTGCCAGTAGTGTCGGGACAGGGGTCGGCTACACCTTC.

The chain joins TRBV7-9 to TRBJ1-4; no firm D call. Germline V gives CDR1 SEHNR, CDR2 FQNEAQ (reference sequence). V lost 5 bases and J lost 8, with 6 bases in between. The CDR3 has 11 residues. CDR3 sequence reads: CASSAREKLFF. CDR3 in DNA: TGTGCCAGCAGCGCTAGGGAAAAACTGTTTTTT.

This chain uses TRBV30 with TRBJ1-2; possibly TRBD1 for D (5 bases). V was clipped by 1 base and J by 2 bases, with 14 bases between them. Germline lookup yields CDR1 GTSNPN and CDR2 SVGIG (reference sequence). The CDR3 runs 15 residues. CDR3 sequence: CAWSGGPVMNYGYTF. The CDR3 DNA sequence: TGTGCCTGGAGTGGGGGCCCAGTGATGAACTATGGCTACACCTTC.

The genes are TRBV15 and TRBJ2-7; tentatively, D is TRBD2 (6 bases). V shed 0 bases and J shed 1 base, with 10 bases lying between them. The CDR3 covers 15 residues. Germline loops: CDR1 LNHNV, CDR2 YYDKDF (reference sequence). CDR3: CATSREPSESYEQYF. For the CDR3, the DNA is TGTGCCACCAGCAGAGAACCTAGCGAATCCTACGAGCAGTACTTC.

The V call is TRBV6-5, the J call TRBJ1-6, with D possibly TRBD1 on 6 matching bases. Germline CDR1 and CDR2: MNHEY and SVGAGI. This CDR3 comprises 15 residues. With 4 bases removed from V and 8 bases from J, the gap between germline ends came to 15 bases. CDR3 amino acids: CASSLQGLRDSPLHF. As DNA, the CDR3 is TGTGCCAGCAGTTTACAGGGACTAAGGGATTCACCCCTCCACTTT.

The chain couples TRBV18 to TRBJ2-3; D is possibly TRBD2 (6 bases). Between the trimmed V and J ends, which lost 2 bases and 2 bases, there was a span of 14 bases. The germline V gene has CDR1 KGHSH and CDR2 LQKENI. CDR3 length: 16 residues. The CDR3 sequence: CASSPRLGGATDTQYF. In DNA, the CDR3 is TGTGCCAGCTCACCAAGACTAGGCGGCGCCACAGATACGCAGTATTTT.

The chain joins TRBV28 to TRBJ1-6; D possibly corresponds to TRBD1 (5 bases). The V gene's germline CDR1 is MDHEN and CDR2 SYDVKM. CDR3 length equals 10 residues. Deletions cut 10 bases from V and 14 bases from J, with 12 bases between. CDR3 region: CATLGGALHF. The DNA of the CDR3 is TGTGCCACCCTTGGGGGGGCCCTCCACTTT.

This clone was counted a single time. The genes are TRBV6-2 or TRBV6-3 and TRBJ2-2; no firm D call. Germline V CDR1 and CDR2: MNHEY, SVGEGT. V gave up 5 bases and J gave up 6 bases, with 13 bases separating them. The CDR3 length is 14 residues. The CDR3 DNA sequence: TGTGCCAGCAGTGTACTCGGGTCCTCCGGGGAGCTGTTTTTT. This codes for CASSVLGSSGELFF.

This chain connects TRBV19 to TRBJ1-2, with 9 bases identical to TRBD1. Germline V CDR1 and CDR2: LNHDA, SQIVND (reference sequence). The CDR3 consists of 14 residues. With 5 bases clipped from V and 6 bases from J, the junction kept 7 bases outside the gene matches. The CDR3 here is CASSPRDRVHGYTF. The DNA for the CDR3 is TGTGCCAGTAGTCCCCGGGACAGGGTACATGGCTACACCTTC.

The gene calls are TRBV6-5 and TRBJ1-3; D unresolved. Germline CDR1 is MNHEY and CDR2 is SVGAGI. V was pared by 5 bases and J by 1 base, with 12 bases between. This CDR3 region has 15 residues. The CDR3 bases are TGTGCCAGCAGTAGGCAGGTCCCTTCTGGAAACACCATATATTTT. It translates to CASSRQVPSGNTIYF.

This rearrangement joins TRBV7-9 to TRBJ2-1, with D uncertain. CDR1 SEHNR and CDR2 FQNEAQ come from the germline V gene (reference sequence). CDR3 length: 14 residues. V was cut by 5 bases and J by 2 bases, with 10 bases left in between. The DNA of the CDR3 is TGTGCCAGCAGCCTCTATTCGGCCTACAATGAGCAGTTCTTC. Encoded protein: CASSLYSAYNEQFF.

The V gene is TRBV5-1, the J gene TRBJ2-1; a possible D gene is TRBD1 (5 bases). The germline V gene encodes CDR1 SGHRS and CDR2 YFSETQ. Trimming stripped 2 bases from V and 0 bases from J, with 9 bases between. The CDR3 extends over 15 amino acids. The CDR3 is CASSLRQSSYNEQFF. The CDR3 bases are TGCGCCAGCAGCTTAAGACAGAGCTCCTACAATGAGCAGTTCTTC.

The chain carries TRBV9 and TRBJ1-6; D gene ambiguous. V was pared by 0 bases and J by 7 bases, with 11 bases between. The CDR3 length is 15 residues. Germline lookup yields CDR1 SGDLS and CDR2 YYNGEE. The CDR3: CASSVGIDFNSPLHF. The CDR3 DNA reads as TGTGCCAGCAGCGTAGGTATAGATTTCAATTCACCCCTCCACTTT.

The V gene is TRBV19, the J gene TRBJ2-7; D might be TRBD2 (5 bases). Per germline, CDR1 LNHDA and CDR2 SQIVND (reference sequence). The CDR3 contains 15 residues. With 5 bases removed from V and 3 bases from J, the gap between germline ends came to 17 bases. As DNA, the CDR3 is TGTGCCAGTAGTGGAGGAGGTCTTCACCACTACGAGCAGTACTTC. Its protein product is CASSGGGLHHYEQYF.

The chain is built from TRBV3-1 (or the pseudogene TRBV3-2) and TRBJ2-3; 9 bases line up with TRBD1. CDR3 length equals 17 residues. Germline-derived CDR1 and CDR2 are LGHDT and YNNKEL (reference sequence). Trimming cost V 4 bases and J 4 bases; bases outside gene matches: 12. CDR3 nucleotides: TGTGCCAGCAGCCCACTCTTGGGGACAGGGCAATCAGATACGCAGTATTTT. Translation gives CASSPLLGTGQSDTQYF.

The CDR3 DNA sequence: TGTGCCAGCCGAATGGCCGGGACAGGGGACTACGAGCAGTACTTC. Residues: CASRMAGTGDYEQYF. J is TRBJ2-7 and V is TRBV18; the match to TRBD1 covers 10 bases. This CDR3 is built from 15 residues. CDR1 is KGHSH and CDR2 is LQKENI in the germline V gene. The V gene end was trimmed by 8 bases and the J gene end by 3 bases; junction bases not matched to a gene: 10.